The clone carrying this TCR beta chain was observed a few times. Its target is not known. This sample is drawn from a study of CD8+ T cells in alopecia areata. Overall study findings and caveats: Scalp sample data also include resident alphabeta T cells from normal skin.

Sorted out of PBMCs were CD4+ T cells and CD8+ T cells. RNA was extracted and reverse transcribed into cDNA as the sequencing template. TCRdb's copy holds only in-frame clones and misses some; the assay was immunoSEQ multiplex PCR. The sample has tens of thousands of clones; around 54% are singletons. The CDR3 sequence is 13 residues long. Germline lookup yields CDR1 SEHNR and CDR2 FQNEAQ (reference sequence). V dropped 8 bases and J dropped 0 bases, with 10 bases sitting between them. The receptor's source is a human donor with alopecia areata. The specimen was NKG2D-high CD8+ T cells sorted from blood. The V and J genes are TRBV7-9 and TRBJ1-1; maybe TRBD1 (6 bases). The CDR3 loop reads CASDTGMNTEAFF. DNA of the CDR3: TGTGCCAGCGACACAGGGATGAACACTGAAGCTTTCTTT.